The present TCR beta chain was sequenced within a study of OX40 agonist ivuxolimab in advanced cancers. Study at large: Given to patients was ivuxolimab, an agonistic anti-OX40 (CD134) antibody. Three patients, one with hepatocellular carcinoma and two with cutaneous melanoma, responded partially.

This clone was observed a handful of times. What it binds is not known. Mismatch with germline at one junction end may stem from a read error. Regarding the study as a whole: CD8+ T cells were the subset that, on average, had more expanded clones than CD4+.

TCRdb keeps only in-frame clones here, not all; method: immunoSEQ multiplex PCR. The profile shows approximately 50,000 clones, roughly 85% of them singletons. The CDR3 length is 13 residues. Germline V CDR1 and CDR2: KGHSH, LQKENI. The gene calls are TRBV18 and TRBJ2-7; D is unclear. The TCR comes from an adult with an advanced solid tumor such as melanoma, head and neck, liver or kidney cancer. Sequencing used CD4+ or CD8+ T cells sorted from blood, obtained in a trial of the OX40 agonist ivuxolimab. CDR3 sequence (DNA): TGTGCCAGCTCACCCGGGTATGGGCTCCCAGAACACTTC. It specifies CASSPGYGLPEHF.